This T cell receptor beta chain derives from a study of CD8 T cells in ankylosing spondylitis. A single record per CDR3 protein comes from TCRdb applying MiXCR to the 5' RACE reads. The sample holds 130,000 or so distinct CDR3 sequences, about 6.4% seen once. The TCR sequence derives from a male donor with ankylosing spondylitis or in good health (not recorded which). Sequenced input: blood, either unsorted or a sorted T cell fraction (not recorded which).

CDR3 DNA sequence: TGTGCCTGGAGTGCAAGGAACAGGGGAGGGAATCAGCCCCAGCATTTT. Its protein is CAWSARNRGGNQPQHF. This sequence joins TRBV30 and TRBJ1-5; 7 bases line up with TRBD1. The CDR3 is 16 amino acids. The J segment lost 4 bases and the V segment lost 1 base, leaving 10 bases of the junction unmatched. Germline V CDR1 and CDR2: GTSNPN, SVGIG (reference sequence).